The 22 T cell receptor beta chains listed next were all sequenced from one sample in a study of blood T cell repertoires in COVID-19. Clones were read by immunoSEQ multiplex PCR, and TCRdb kept only the in-frame ones, dropping some. The data show around 200,000 clones, 80% to 90% seen once. Sequenced: PBMCs or T cells enriched from blood (not recorded which). The receptors here all came from a young man who had recovered from COVID-19.

This chain connects TRBV15 to TRBJ2-1; 7 bases agree with TRBD1. Germline V CDR1 and CDR2: LNHNV, YYDKDF (reference sequence). The CDR3 totals 15 residues. V trimming: 0 bases; J trimming: 4 bases; junction bases outside the gene matches: 3. The CDR3 region is CATSRDRDSYNEQFF. DNA of the CDR3: TGTGCCACCAGCAGAGACCGGGACAGTTACAATGAGCAGTTCTTC.

The chain recombines TRBV7-8 with TRBJ2-5, with 11 bases matching TRBD1. This CDR3 comprises 17 residues. CDR1 and CDR2 from the germline V gene are SGHVS and FQNEAQ. The V and J ends lost 2 bases and 5 bases, in that order; junction bases with no gene match: 10. The CDR3 here is CASSLRRTGGAVETQYF. CDR3 DNA sequence: TGTGCCAGCAGCTTAAGGAGGACAGGGGGCGCCGTGGAGACCCAGTACTTC. Using reference TRBV7-8 and TRBJ2-5 for the parts outside the CDR3, the full variable domain is GAGVSQSPRYKVAKRGQDVALRCDPISGHVSLFWYQQALGQGPEFLTYFQNEAQLDKSGLPSDRFFAERPEGSVSTLKIQRTQQEDSAVYLCASSLRRTGGAVETQYFGPGTRLLVL.

Here the CDR3 reads CASSFDGGNQPQHF. CDR3 nucleotides: TGTGCCAGCAGCTTCGATGGAGGCAATCAGCCCCAGCATTTT. The chain joins TRBV5-4 to TRBJ1-5; D uncertain. This CDR3 has 14 amino acids. The germline V gene has CDR1 SGHNT and CDR2 YYREEE (reference sequence). Trimming removed 2 bases from V and 2 bases from J, with 8 bases in between.

This chain joins TRBV7-8 and TRBJ1-2; 7 bases map to TRBD1. The V gene end was trimmed by 5 bases and the J gene end by 11 bases; junction bases not matched to a gene: 8. The CDR3 length is 12 residues. Germline V gene sequence: CDR1 SGHVS, CDR2 FQNEAQ. CDR3 residues: CASSQPTGPYTF. In nucleotides, the CDR3 is TGTGCCAGCAGCCAACCGACAGGGCCGTACACCTTC.

This clone is a singleton in its sample. The V gene is TRBV14, the J gene TRBJ1-2; weak D call: TRBD1 (5 bases). The CDR3 sequence is 13 residues long. CDR1 is SGHDN and CDR2 is FVKESK in the germline V gene. V was shortened by 5 bases and J by 4 bases, with 11 bases between the two germline ends. This CDR3 is CASSLTAIYGYTF. The CDR3 nucleotides read TGTGCCAGCAGCTTGACAGCAATCTATGGCTACACCTTC.

The chain uses TRBV5-6 and TRBJ2-6; D is ambiguous. Germline lookup yields CDR1 SGHDT and CDR2 YYEEEE. The ends were cut back, 6 bases at V and 3 bases at J, with 10 bases in the middle. CDR3 size: 14 residues. CDR3 region: CASNLGGGANVLTF. The CDR3 nucleotides are TGTGCCAGCAACCTAGGTGGTGGGGCCAACGTCCTGACTTTC.

The rearrangement uses TRBV28 and TRBJ1-1, with D unresolved. The V and J ends lost 5 bases and 7 bases respectively, with 8 bases between them. Looked up from germline, CDR1 is MDHEN and CDR2 is SYDVKM. The CDR3 length is 11 residues. CDR3 in amino acids: CASSLTVEAFF. CDR3 nucleotide sequence: TGTGCCAGCAGTCTTACAGTTGAAGCTTTCTTT. The full variable domain, completed using reference TRBV28 and TRBJ1-1, is DVKVTQSSRYLVKRTGEKVFLECVQDMDHENMFWYRQDPGLGLRLIYFSYDVKMKEKGDIPEGYSVSREKKERFSLILESASTNQTSMYLCASSLTVEAFFGQGTRLTVV.

V and J are TRBV30 and TRBJ2-2, with TRBD1 as a possible D gene (6 bases). The CDR3 is made up of 14 amino acids. Trimming pared 2 bases from V and 7 bases from J, leaving 14 bases between. Germline V gene lookup returns CDR1 GTSNPN and CDR2 SVGIG (reference sequence). DNA for the CDR3: TGTGCCTGGAGTTATACAGGGTTGGGCGGGGAGCTGTTTTTT. Protein: CAWSYTGLGGELFF.

This clone was recorded a few times. The chain joins TRBV10-3 to TRBJ2-1; tentative D call: TRBD2 (5 bases). With 2 bases removed from V and 7 bases from J, the gap between germline ends came to 12 bases. This CDR3 is 14 amino acids long. Germline V gene lookup returns CDR1 ENHRY and CDR2 SYGVKD. The CDR3 is CAISERERGNEQFF. The CDR3 DNA reads TGTGCCATCAGTGAGCGGGAAAGAGGGAATGAGCAGTTCTTC.

The V and J genes are TRBV5-4 and TRBJ2-1; 10 bases line up with TRBD2. The CDR3 totals 14 residues. CDR1 and CDR2 (germline): SGHNT, YYREEE (reference sequence). J was trimmed by 7 bases and V by 9 bases; bases with no gene match: 10. CDR3 protein: CAIRVAGGRNEQFF. The CDR3 DNA sequence: TGTGCCATTCGAGTAGCGGGGGGTAGGAATGAGCAGTTCTTC.

The chain links TRBV29-1 to TRBJ2-7, with TRBD1 matching 11 bases. The V gene end was trimmed by 7 bases and the J gene end by 6 bases; junction bases not matched to a gene: 5. CDR3 size: 12 residues. Germline CDR1 is SQVTM and CDR2 is ANQGSEA. CDR3 residues: CSAGDRGVEQYF. The CDR3 nucleotides are TGCAGCGCCGGGGACAGGGGGGTCGAGCAGTACTTC.

This rearrangement joins TRBV9 to TRBJ2-1, with a weak D call TRBD2 (5 bases). Between the trimmed V and J ends, which lost 0 bases and 4 bases, there was a span of 20 bases. Per germline, CDR1 SGDLS and CDR2 YYNGEE. This CDR3 has 18 residues. The CDR3 bases are TGTGCCAGCAGCGTAGGAGGGCAAGGTATAGGGCGATACAATGAGCAGTTCTTC. Encoded protein: CASSVGGQGIGRYNEQFF.

The CDR3 sequence is CASSRSGRAYNEQFF. Written as DNA, the CDR3 is TGTGCCAGCAGTAGGAGCGGGAGGGCCTACAATGAGCAGTTCTTC. V is TRBV6-2 or TRBV6-3 and J is TRBJ2-1; 10 nucleotides agree with TRBD2. CDR3 length: 15 residues. From germline, CDR1 is MNHEY and CDR2 SVGEGT. Trimming at V came to 5 bases and at J to 2 bases, leaving 3 bases not matched to a gene.

The chain links TRBV9 to TRBJ2-7, with 8 positions matching TRBD2. V shed 4 bases and J 5 bases; nucleotides not matched to a gene: 5. This CDR3 region has 13 residues. The V gene's germline CDR1 is SGDLS and CDR2 YYNGEE. CDR3 in DNA: TGTGCCAGCAGCCTCCGGGAGGGAAACGAGCAGTACTTC. Its translation: CASSLREGNEQYF.

The chain employs TRBV5-6 and TRBJ1-2, with D possibly being TRBD1 (6 bases). CDR1 and CDR2 from the germline V gene are SGHDT and YYEEEE. Trimming took 0 bases from V and 7 from J, leaving 13 bases between them. CDR3 size: 14 residues. The CDR3 DNA is TGTGCCAGCAGCTTGGGTTTGGGGGCCGGTGGCTACACCTTC. This gives the protein CASSLGLGAGGYTF.

The chain has TRBV21-1 and TRBJ2-3; TRBD1 is the table's D call, not checked against the DNA. TRBV21-1 is reported as a pseudogene. This CDR3 contains 15 residues. The CDR3 coding sequence is TGTGCCAGCAACCAGGGATTCGTAAGCACAGATACGCAGTATTTT. Translated: CASNQGFVSTDTQYF.

This chain uses TRBV10-1 with TRBJ2-5; 11 nucleotides align to TRBD1. This CDR3 region has 15 residues. From germline, CDR1 is WNHNN and CDR2 SYGVQD (reference sequence). Trimming took 10 bases from V and 5 from J; bases not matched to a gene: 12. The CDR3 protein is CANPWDRGNGETQYF. The CDR3 DNA reads as TGCGCCAACCCCTGGGACAGGGGGAACGGGGAGACCCAGTACTTC.

This clone was seen a single time. The rearrangement joins TRBV18 to TRBJ1-2; D is unclear. V was shortened by 0 bases and J by 2 bases, with 10 bases between the two germline ends. CDR1 and CDR2 from the germline V gene are KGHSH and LQKENI. CDR3 length equals 15 residues. This chain's CDR3 is CASSPPGVRNYGYTF. CDR3 nucleotide sequence: TGTGCCAGCTCACCACCAGGCGTCAGGAACTATGGCTACACCTTC.

This chain connects TRBV18 to TRBJ1-6; 8 bases align to TRBD1. The J segment lost 14 bases and the V segment lost 0 bases, leaving 6 bases of the junction unmatched. The germline CDR1 and CDR2 sequences are KGHSH and LQKENI. The CDR3 extends over 14 amino acids. CDR3 residues: CASSPPDRATSLHF. In DNA form, the CDR3 reads TGTGCCAGCTCACCACCGGACAGGGCTACGTCCCTCCACTTT.

The gene calls are TRBV14 and TRBJ2-1; 9 nucleotides line up with TRBD2. CDR1 is SGHDN and CDR2 is FVKESK in the germline V gene. This CDR3 is built from 16 residues. The trim removed 0 bases at V and 10 bases at J, leaving 10 bases unmatched. The DNA of the CDR3 is TGTGCCAGCAGCCAAGATCGTGGTAGCGGGAGCTCAGAGCAGTTCTTC. Residues: CASSQDRGSGSSEQFF.

The CDR3 DNA sequence: TGTGCCAGCAGCTTACCAAACCGGGACAGGGGGGGTGAGACCCAGTACTTC. As protein: CASSLPNRDRGGETQYF. The J gene is TRBJ2-5, the V gene TRBV11-2; 11 bases map to TRBD1. The CDR3 spans 17 residues. The ends lost 2 bases at V and 5 bases at J; junction bases unmatched: 10. CDR1 SGHAT and CDR2 FQNNGV come from the germline V gene.

The CDR3, as DNA: TGTGCCAGCAGTTACCTAGGACAGGGAGAAGGCTATGGCTACACCTTC. Its protein is CASSYLGQGEGYGYTF. The chain carries TRBV6-2 or TRBV6-3 and TRBJ1-2; 8 positions match TRBD1. The junction had 9 bases not matched to a gene; V was cut back by 2 bases and J by 4 bases. CDR1 MNHEY and CDR2 SVGEGT come from the germline V gene. CDR3 size: 16 residues.